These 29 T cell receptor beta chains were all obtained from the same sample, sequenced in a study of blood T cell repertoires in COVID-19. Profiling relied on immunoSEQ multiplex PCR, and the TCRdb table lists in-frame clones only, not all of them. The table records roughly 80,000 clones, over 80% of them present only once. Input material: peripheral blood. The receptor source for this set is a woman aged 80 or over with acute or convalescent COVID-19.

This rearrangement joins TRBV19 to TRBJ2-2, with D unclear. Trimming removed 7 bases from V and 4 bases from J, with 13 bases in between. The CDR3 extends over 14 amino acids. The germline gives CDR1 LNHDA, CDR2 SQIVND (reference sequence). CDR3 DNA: TGTGCCAGTATGCGGAACGGAGTCACCGGGGAGCTGTTTTTT. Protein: CASMRNGVTGELFF. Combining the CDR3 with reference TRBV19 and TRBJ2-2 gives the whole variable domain DGGITQSPKYLFRKEGQNVTLSCEQNLNHDAMYWYRQDPGQGLRLIYYSQIVNDFQKGDIAEGYSVSREKKESFPLTVTSAQKNPTAFYLCASMRNGVTGELFFGEGSRLTVL.

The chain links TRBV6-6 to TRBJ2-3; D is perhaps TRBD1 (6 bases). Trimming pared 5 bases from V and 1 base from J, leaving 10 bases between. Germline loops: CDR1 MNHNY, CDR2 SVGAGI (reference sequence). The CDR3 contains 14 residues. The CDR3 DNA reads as TGTGCCAGCAGTAGCCGACAGGGCACAGATACGCAGTATTTT. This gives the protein CASSSRQGTDTQYF.

The CDR3 sequence is CASSQSTVGQRTYEQYF. CDR3 coding DNA: TGCGCCAGCAGTCAATCCACGGTGGGACAGAGAACCTACGAGCAGTACTTC. The rearrangement joins TRBV23-1 to TRBJ2-7; 7 bases are a match to TRBD1. TRBV23-1 is an ORF; its function is uncertain. V shed 0 bases, J shed 2 bases, and the junction held 10 bases outside the gene matches. The CDR3 contains 17 residues.

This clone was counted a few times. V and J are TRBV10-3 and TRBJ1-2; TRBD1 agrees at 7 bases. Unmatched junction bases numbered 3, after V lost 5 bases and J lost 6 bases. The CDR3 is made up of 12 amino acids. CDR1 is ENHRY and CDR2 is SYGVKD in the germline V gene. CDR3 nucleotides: TGTGCCATCAGTCTCCAGGGGGATGGCTACACCTTC. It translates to CAISLQGDGYTF.

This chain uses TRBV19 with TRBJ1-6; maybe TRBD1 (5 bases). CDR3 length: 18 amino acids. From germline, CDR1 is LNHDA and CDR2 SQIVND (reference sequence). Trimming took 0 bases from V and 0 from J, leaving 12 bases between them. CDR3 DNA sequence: TGTGCCAGTAGTATAGAAGCAGGGCCAAGCTCCTATAATTCACCCCTCCACTTT. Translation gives CASSIEAGPSSYNSPLHF.

The CDR3 protein is CASSRQDGSYEQYF. The CDR3 DNA reads as TGCGCCAGCAGCCGACAGGACGGAAGCTACGAGCAGTACTTC. J is TRBJ2-7 and V is TRBV4-1; D might be TRBD1 (6 bases). V was trimmed by 4 bases and J by 3 bases, leaving 13 bases between them. Germline CDR1 and CDR2: MGHRA and YSYEKL. The CDR3 contains 14 residues.

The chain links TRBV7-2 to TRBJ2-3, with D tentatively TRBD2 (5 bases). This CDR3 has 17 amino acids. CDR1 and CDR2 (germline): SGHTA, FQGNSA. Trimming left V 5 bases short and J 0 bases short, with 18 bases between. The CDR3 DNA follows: TGTGCCAGCAGCCCCCGAGTATCGGGGAGTAGCACAGATACGCAGTATTTT. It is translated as CASSPRVSGSSTDTQYF.

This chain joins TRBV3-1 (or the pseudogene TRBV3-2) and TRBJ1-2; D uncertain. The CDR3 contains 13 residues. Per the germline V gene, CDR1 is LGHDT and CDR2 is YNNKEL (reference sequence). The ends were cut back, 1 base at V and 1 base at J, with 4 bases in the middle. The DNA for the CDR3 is TGTGCCAGCAGCCAAGGACATAACTATGGCTACACCTTC. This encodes CASSQGHNYGYTF.

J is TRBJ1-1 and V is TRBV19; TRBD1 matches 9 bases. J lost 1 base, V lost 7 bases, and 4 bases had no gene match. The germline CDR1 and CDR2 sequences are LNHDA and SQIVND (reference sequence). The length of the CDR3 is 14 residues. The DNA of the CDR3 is TGTGCCAGTACCCTGACAGGGGGGAACACTGAAGCTTTCTTT. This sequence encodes CASTLTGGNTEAFF. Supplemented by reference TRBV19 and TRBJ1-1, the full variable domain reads DGGITQSPKYLFRKEGQNVTLSCEQNLNHDAMYWYRQDPGQGLRLIYYSQIVNDFQKGDIAEGYSVSREKKESFPLTVTSAQKNPTAFYLCASTLTGGNTEAFFGQGTRLTVV.

The CDR3 loop reads CASRLASPYEQYF. In DNA form, the CDR3 reads TGTGCCAGCAGGTTGGCATCGCCCTACGAGCAGTACTTC. The chain employs TRBV28 and TRBJ2-7; D remains ambiguous. The CDR3 sequence is 13 residues long. The germline gives CDR1 MDHEN, CDR2 SYDVKM. The V end was cut by 6 bases, the J end by 2 bases, with 11 bases between.

The CDR3 sequence is CASSSERENTGELFF. In nucleotides, the CDR3 is TGTGCCAGCAGTTCGGAGCGGGAGAACACCGGGGAGCTGTTTTTT. V is TRBV28 and J is TRBJ2-2, with 7 bases that match TRBD2. V was clipped by 4 bases and J by 1 base; unmatched bases: 3. The CDR3 spans 15 residues. Germline lookup yields CDR1 MDHEN and CDR2 SYDVKM.

As DNA, the CDR3 is TGTGCCAGCAGCGTAGGGGGGACAGGAGAAGAGACCCAGTACTTC. Protein sequence: CASSVGGTGEETQYF. The J gene is TRBJ2-5, the V gene TRBV9, with 8 bases lining up with TRBD1. The CDR3 has 15 amino acids. V lost 0 bases and J lost 3; bases outside the gene matches: 4. CDR1 is SGDLS, CDR2 YYNGEE, per germline.

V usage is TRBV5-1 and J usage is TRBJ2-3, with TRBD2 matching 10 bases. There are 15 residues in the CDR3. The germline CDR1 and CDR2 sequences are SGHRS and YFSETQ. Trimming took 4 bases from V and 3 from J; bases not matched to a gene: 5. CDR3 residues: CASSTMTSGTDTQYF. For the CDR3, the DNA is TGCGCCAGCAGCACGATGACTAGCGGGACAGATACGCAGTATTTT. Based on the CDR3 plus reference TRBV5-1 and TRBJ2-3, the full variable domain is KAGVTQTPRYLIKTRGQQVTLSCSPISGHRSVSWYQQTPGQGLQFLFEYFSETQRNKGNFPGRFSGRQFSNSRSEMNVSTLELGDSALYLCASSTMTSGTDTQYFGPGTRLTVL.

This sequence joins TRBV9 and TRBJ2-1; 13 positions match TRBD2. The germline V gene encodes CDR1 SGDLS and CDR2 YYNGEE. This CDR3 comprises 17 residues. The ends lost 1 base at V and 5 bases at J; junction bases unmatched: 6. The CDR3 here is CASSVSTGTSGNNEQFF. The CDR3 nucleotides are TGTGCCAGCAGCGTATCCACCGGGACTAGCGGGAACAATGAGCAGTTCTTC. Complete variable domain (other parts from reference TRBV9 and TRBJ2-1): DSGVTQTPKHLITATGQRVTLRCSPRSGDLSVYWYQQSLDQGLQFLIQYYNGEERAKGNILERFSAQQFPDLHSELNLSSLELGDSALYFCASSVSTGTSGNNEQFFGPGTRLTVL.

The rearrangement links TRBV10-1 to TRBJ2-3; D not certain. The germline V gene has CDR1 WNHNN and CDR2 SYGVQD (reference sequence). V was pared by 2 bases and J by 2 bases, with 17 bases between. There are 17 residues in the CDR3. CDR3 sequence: CASSEDSFCGTTDTQYF. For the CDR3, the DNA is TGCGCCAGCAGTGAGGATTCTTTTTGTGGCACCACAGATACGCAGTATTTT.

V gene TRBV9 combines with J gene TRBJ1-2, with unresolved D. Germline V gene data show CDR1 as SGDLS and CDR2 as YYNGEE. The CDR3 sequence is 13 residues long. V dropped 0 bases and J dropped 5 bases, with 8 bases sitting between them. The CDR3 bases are TGTGCCAGCAGCGTAGAACAGAATTATGGCTACACCTTC. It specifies CASSVEQNYGYTF.

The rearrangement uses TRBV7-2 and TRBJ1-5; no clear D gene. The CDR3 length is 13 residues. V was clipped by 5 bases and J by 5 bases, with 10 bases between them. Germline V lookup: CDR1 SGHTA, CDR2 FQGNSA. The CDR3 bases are TGTGCCAGCAGCCTTCTATACGATCAGCCCCAGCATTTT. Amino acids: CASSLLYDQPQHF.

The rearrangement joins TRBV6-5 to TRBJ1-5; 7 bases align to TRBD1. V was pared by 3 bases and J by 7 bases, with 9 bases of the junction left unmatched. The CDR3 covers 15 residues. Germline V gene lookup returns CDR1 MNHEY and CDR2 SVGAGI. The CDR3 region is CASSYRQGSGQPQHF. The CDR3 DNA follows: TGTGCCAGCAGTTATCGACAGGGTTCGGGACAGCCCCAGCATTTT.

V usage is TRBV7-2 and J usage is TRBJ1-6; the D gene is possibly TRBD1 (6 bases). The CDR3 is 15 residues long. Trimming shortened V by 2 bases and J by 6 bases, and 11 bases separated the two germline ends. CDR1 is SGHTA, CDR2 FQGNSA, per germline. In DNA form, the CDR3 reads TGTGCCAGCAGCTTACTCGGACAGCTTAATTCACCCCTCCACTTT. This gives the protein CASSLLGQLNSPLHF.

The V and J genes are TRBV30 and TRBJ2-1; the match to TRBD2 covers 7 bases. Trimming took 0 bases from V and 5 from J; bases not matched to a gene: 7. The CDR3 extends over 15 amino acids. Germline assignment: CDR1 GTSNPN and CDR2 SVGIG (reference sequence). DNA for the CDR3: TGTGCCTGGAGTGTGGGACTAAGTGGCCACAATGAGCAGTTCTTC. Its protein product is CAWSVGLSGHNEQFF.

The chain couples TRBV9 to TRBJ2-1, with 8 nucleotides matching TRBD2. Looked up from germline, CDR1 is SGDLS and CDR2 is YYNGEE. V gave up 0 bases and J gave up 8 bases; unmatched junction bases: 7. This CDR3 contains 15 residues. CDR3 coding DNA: TGTGCCAGCAGCGTAGAGCGGGGGACGGTCGATGAGCAGTTCTTC. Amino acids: CASSVERGTVDEQFF. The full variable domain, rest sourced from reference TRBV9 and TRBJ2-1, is DSGVTQTPKHLITATGQRVTLRCSPRSGDLSVYWYQQSLDQGLQFLIQYYNGEERAKGNILERFSAQQFPDLHSELNLSSLELGDSALYFCASSVERGTVDEQFFGPGTRLTVL.

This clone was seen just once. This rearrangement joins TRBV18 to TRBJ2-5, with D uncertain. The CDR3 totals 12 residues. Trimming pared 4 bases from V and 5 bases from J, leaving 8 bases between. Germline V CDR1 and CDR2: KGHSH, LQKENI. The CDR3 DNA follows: TGTGCCAGCTCACAAGACATGGAGACCCAGTACTTC. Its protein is CASSQDMETQYF. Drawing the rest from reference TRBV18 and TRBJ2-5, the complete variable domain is NAGVMQNPRHLVRRRGQEARLRCSPMKGHSHVYWYRQLPEEGLKFMVYLQKENIIDESGMPKERFSAEFPKEGPSILRIQQVVRGDSAAYFCASSQDMETQYFGPGTRLLVL.

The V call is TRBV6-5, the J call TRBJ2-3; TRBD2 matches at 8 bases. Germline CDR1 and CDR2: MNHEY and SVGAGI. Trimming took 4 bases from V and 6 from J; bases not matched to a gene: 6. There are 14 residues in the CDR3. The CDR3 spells CASSLSGSADTQYF. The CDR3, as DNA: TGTGCCAGCAGTTTAAGCGGGAGCGCTGATACGCAGTATTTT.

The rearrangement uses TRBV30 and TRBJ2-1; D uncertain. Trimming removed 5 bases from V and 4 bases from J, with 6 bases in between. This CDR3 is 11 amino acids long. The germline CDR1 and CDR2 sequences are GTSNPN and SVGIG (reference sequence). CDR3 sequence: CAWREYNEQFF. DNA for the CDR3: TGTGCCTGGCGCGAATACAATGAGCAGTTCTTC.

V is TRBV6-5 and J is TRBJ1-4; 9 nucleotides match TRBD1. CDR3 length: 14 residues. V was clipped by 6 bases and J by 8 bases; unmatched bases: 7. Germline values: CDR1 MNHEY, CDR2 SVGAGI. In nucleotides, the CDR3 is TGTGCCAGCAGCCATGGGGACAGGGTCGAAAAACTGTTTTTT. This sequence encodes CASSHGDRVEKLFF.

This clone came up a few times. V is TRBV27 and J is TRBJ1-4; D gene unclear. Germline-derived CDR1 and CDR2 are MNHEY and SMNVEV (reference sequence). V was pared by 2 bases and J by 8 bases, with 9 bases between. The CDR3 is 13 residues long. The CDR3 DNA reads TGTGCCAGCAGTTTAAATGCGAACGAAAAACTGTTTTTT. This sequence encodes CASSLNANEKLFF. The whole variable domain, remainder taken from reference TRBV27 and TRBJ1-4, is EAQVTQNPRYLITVTGKKLTVTCSQNMNHEYMSWYRQDPGLGLRQIYYSMNVEVTDKGDVPEGYKVSRKEKRNFPLILESPSPNQTSLYFCASSLNANEKLFFGSGTQLSVL.

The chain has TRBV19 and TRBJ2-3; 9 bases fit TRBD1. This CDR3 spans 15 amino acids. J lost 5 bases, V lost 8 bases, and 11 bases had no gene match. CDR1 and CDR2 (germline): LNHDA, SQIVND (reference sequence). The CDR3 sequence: CASSIQGASEDTQYF. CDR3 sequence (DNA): TGTGCCAGTTCGATACAGGGGGCTAGTGAAGATACGCAGTATTTT.

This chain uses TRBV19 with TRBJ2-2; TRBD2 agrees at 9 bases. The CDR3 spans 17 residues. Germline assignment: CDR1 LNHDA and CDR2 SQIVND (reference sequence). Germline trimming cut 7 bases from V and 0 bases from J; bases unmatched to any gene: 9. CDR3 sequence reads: CASKSLAGLSNTGELFF. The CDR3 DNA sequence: TGTGCCAGTAAATCCCTAGCGGGACTATCGAACACCGGGGAGCTGTTTTTT.

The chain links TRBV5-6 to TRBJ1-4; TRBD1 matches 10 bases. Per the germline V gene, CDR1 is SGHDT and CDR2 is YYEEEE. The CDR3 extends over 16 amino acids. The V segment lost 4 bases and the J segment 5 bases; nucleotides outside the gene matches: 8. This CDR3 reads CASSTGRDRGNEKLFF. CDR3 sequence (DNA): TGTGCCAGCAGCACGGGCCGGGACAGGGGAAATGAAAAACTGTTTTTT.